This T cell receptor beta chain was captured by sequencing in a study of blood T cell repertoires in COVID-19. For the study at large: COVID-19 samples, acute and convalescent, were from the United States, Italy and Spain. From T cells, B-cell-depleted T cells, or PBMCs came the material, which was cDNA or gDNA.

Only in-frame clones appear in the TCRdb table, and some are missing; sequencing was by immunoSEQ multiplex PCR. The sample consists of 200,000 to 250,000 clones, about three quarters of them appearing once. This clone was recorded once. Germline CDR1 reads SGHRS; CDR2 reads YFSETQ. Trimming stripped 0 bases from V and 2 bases from J, with 10 bases between. The CDR3 is 15 amino acids. The sequence came from a woman aged 65 to 85 with acute or convalescent COVID-19. Sequencing input: peripheral blood. The rearrangement joins TRBV5-1 to TRBJ2-3, with D maybe TRBD2 (5 bases). In DNA form, the CDR3 reads TGCGCCAGCAGCTTGGCTCGGGGTACCACAGATACGCAGTATTTT. It specifies CASSLARGTTDTQYF.